Listed here are 26 T cell receptor beta chains from one sample, sequenced in a study of blood T cell repertoires in COVID-19. Only in-frame clones appear in the TCRdb table, and some are missing; sequencing was by immunoSEQ multiplex PCR. Of 150,000 or so clones in the sample, roughly 88% are singletons; the top ten hold 1.5%. Sequenced material: peripheral blood. The source of these receptors is a woman aged 55-75 years with acute or convalescent COVID-19.

The V call is TRBV7-2, the J call TRBJ1-2; TRBD1 matches 11 bases. There are 17 residues in the CDR3. The V segment lost 5 bases and the J segment 0 bases; nucleotides outside the gene matches: 8. Germline V gene sequence: CDR1 SGHTA, CDR2 FQGNSA. The CDR3 bases are TGTGCCAGCAGCGCTTCCCGGGACAGGGGGGCTAACTATGGCTACACCTTC. This codes for CASSASRDRGANYGYTF. The entire variable domain, with the rest obtained from reference TRBV7-2 and TRBJ1-2, is as follows: GAGVSQSPSNKVTEKGKDVELRCDPISGHTALYWYRQSLGQGLEFLIYFQGNSAPDKSGLPSDRFSAERTGGSVSTLTIQRTQQEDSAVYLCASSASRDRGANYGYTFGSGTRLTVV.

The chain joins TRBV5-6 to TRBJ2-1; D may be TRBD1 (6 bases). Germline values: CDR1 SGHDT, CDR2 YYEEEE. Trimming left V 4 bases short and J 7 bases short, with 18 bases between. The length of the CDR3 is 15 residues. In DNA, the CDR3 is TGTGCCAGCAGCATTCCGGGACACCAGGCGAATGAGCAGTTCTTC. It codes for CASSIPGHQANEQFF.

V is TRBV15 and J is TRBJ1-5; D might be TRBD1 (6 bases). The germline V and J ends were trimmed by 8 bases and 8 bases, with 13 bases remaining between them. Per the germline V gene, CDR1 is LNHNV and CDR2 is YYDKDF (reference sequence). The CDR3 length is 12 residues. The CDR3 protein is CATGGGGEPQHF. The CDR3 DNA is TGTGCCACCGGAGGGGGGGGCGAGCCCCAGCATTTT.

As DNA, the CDR3 is TGTGCCAGTGAGCCTCAGGGGGTACCGTACAATGAGCAGTTCTTC. Residues: CASEPQGVPYNEQFF. This chain uses TRBV19 with TRBJ2-1, with 7 bases aligning to TRBD1. This CDR3 contains 15 residues. V gave up 8 bases and J gave up 4 bases; unmatched junction bases: 11. Germline CDR1 reads LNHDA; CDR2 reads SQIVND (reference sequence).

This clone has only one observation. The gene calls are TRBV14 and TRBJ2-3; D is perhaps TRBD2 (5 bases). Trimming pared 0 bases from V and 7 bases from J, leaving 11 bases between. The CDR3 loop spans 14 amino acids. Germline CDR1 reads SGHDN; CDR2 reads FVKESK. The CDR3 protein is CASSQEPLGNTQYF. The DNA of the CDR3 is TGTGCCAGCAGCCAAGAACCACTAGGCAATACGCAGTATTTT.

The chain uses TRBV28 and TRBJ1-2; D is ambiguous. Trimming shortened V by 4 bases and J by 4 bases, and 13 bases separated the two germline ends. Germline-derived CDR1 and CDR2 are MDHEN and SYDVKM. The CDR3 covers 14 residues. The CDR3: CASSSPSGLYGYTF. The CDR3 DNA reads as TGTGCCAGCAGTTCCCCTTCGGGTCTCTATGGCTACACCTTC.

This chain joins TRBV10-1 and TRBJ2-7; D possibly corresponds to TRBD2 (5 bases). This CDR3 spans 12 amino acids. Trimming pared 5 bases from V and 2 bases from J, leaving 7 bases between. The V gene's germline CDR1 is WNHNN and CDR2 SYGVQD (reference sequence). The CDR3 here is CASSRETYEQYF. CDR3 coding DNA: TGCGCCAGCAGTCGGGAAACCTACGAGCAGTACTTC.

This clone appeared a single time. The V and J genes are TRBV7-9 and TRBJ2-7; D not certain. V lost 7 bases, J lost 4 bases, and 17 bases lay in between. Germline V gene lookup returns CDR1 SEHNR and CDR2 FQNEAQ (reference sequence). The CDR3 extends over 14 amino acids. This chain's CDR3 is CASTSLERPYEQYF. CDR3 in DNA: TGTGCCAGCACCTCCCTGGAGAGACCTTACGAGCAGTACTTC.

The chain has TRBV28 and TRBJ2-7, with 7 bases fitting TRBD1. This CDR3 is 13 amino acids long. The V gene end was trimmed by 6 bases and the J gene end by 2 bases; junction bases not matched to a gene: 4. CDR1 and CDR2 from the germline V gene are MDHEN and SYDVKM. The CDR3 loop is CASRERGPYEQYF. The CDR3 DNA reads TGTGCCAGCAGGGAAAGGGGGCCCTACGAGCAGTACTTC.

This clone was counted between two and nine times. This chain uses TRBV6-5 with TRBJ2-3, with D perhaps TRBD1 (6 bases). The V and J ends lost 6 bases and 0 bases respectively, with 13 bases between them. The germline gives CDR1 MNHEY, CDR2 SVGAGI. CDR3 length: 15 amino acids. The CDR3 DNA is TGTGCCAGCAGGTTAACAGGGTCAAGCACAGATACGCAGTATTTT. Its protein is CASRLTGSSTDTQYF.

With respect to this clone: Different DNA sequences within this sample yield the same CDR3. The V gene is TRBV5-1, the J gene TRBJ1-1, with TRBD1 identical over 10 bases. CDR3 size: 15 residues. Germline V gene lookup returns CDR1 SGHRS and CDR2 YFSETQ. Trimming took 4 bases from V and 5 from J; bases not matched to a gene: 8. CDR3 sequence: CASSPTGQGGTEAFF. DNA of the CDR3: TGCGCCAGCAGCCCAACAGGACAGGGGGGGACTGAAGCTTTCTTT. Looking up the rest from reference TRBV5-1 and TRBJ1-1 gives the full variable domain: KAGVTQTPRYLIKTRGQQVTLSCSPISGHRSVSWYQQTPGQGLQFLFEYFSETQRNKGNFPGRFSGRQFSNSRSEMNVSTLELGDSALYLCASSPTGQGGTEAFFGQGTRLTVV.

The rearrangement uses TRBV5-1 and TRBJ1-2, with a possible D match to TRBD1 (6 bases). The V and J ends lost 1 base and 2 bases respectively, with 15 bases between them. In germline, CDR1 is SGHRS, CDR2 YFSETQ. This CDR3 has 16 residues. CDR3 nucleotide sequence: TGCGCCAGCAGCTTGCCCAAACAGGGAGGGAACTATGGCTACACCTTC. Translated, it gives CASSLPKQGGNYGYTF. Based on the CDR3 plus reference TRBV5-1 and TRBJ1-2, the full variable domain is KAGVTQTPRYLIKTRGQQVTLSCSPISGHRSVSWYQQTPGQGLQFLFEYFSETQRNKGNFPGRFSGRQFSNSRSEMNVSTLELGDSALYLCASSLPKQGGNYGYTFGSGTRLTVV.

The V gene is TRBV19, the J gene TRBJ1-1, with TRBD1 identical over 8 bases. J was trimmed by 10 bases and V by 6 bases; bases with no gene match: 7. The germline CDR1 and CDR2 sequences are LNHDA and SQIVND (reference sequence). The CDR3 is 12 amino acids. The chain's CDR3 is CASRHTGGGAFF. Written as DNA, the CDR3 is TGTGCCAGTAGGCATACAGGGGGGGGAGCTTTCTTT.

The V call is TRBV7-9, the J call TRBJ2-1; tentatively, D is TRBD2 (7 bases). CDR3 length equals 17 residues. V was trimmed by 4 bases and J by 1 base, leaving 17 bases between them. Germline V gene lookup returns CDR1 SEHNR and CDR2 FQNEAQ (reference sequence). The CDR3 here is CASSSRRRGGSYNEQFF. The CDR3 bases are TGTGCCAGCAGCTCACGGAGGAGGGGGGGTTCCTACAATGAGCAGTTCTTC.

This clone was recorded once. In DNA, the CDR3 is TGTGCCAGTATTTCTCCGATCAGGGGTGGCACCGGGGAGCTGTTTTTT. As protein: CASISPIRGGTGELFF. The chain links TRBV19 to TRBJ2-2; D may be TRBD1 (6 bases). Trimming cost V 7 bases and J 4 bases, with 19 bases left between them. Per germline, CDR1 LNHDA and CDR2 SQIVND (reference sequence). This CDR3 is 16 amino acids long.

The rearrangement links TRBV28 to TRBJ1-6; D is ambiguous. Germline V CDR1 and CDR2: MDHEN, SYDVKM. Trimming removed 6 bases from V and 8 bases from J, with 14 bases in between. The CDR3 totals 14 residues. CDR3 nucleotide sequence: TGTGCCAGCAGATCCGCTTTCCCAGATTCACCCCTCCACTTT. It translates to CASRSAFPDSPLHF.

This chain joins TRBV12-3 or TRBV12-4 and TRBJ1-2, with a possible D match to TRBD1 (5 bases). V lost 5 bases to trimming and J lost 9 bases, with 10 bases between them. CDR3 length: 11 amino acids. The CDR3 loop reads CASSRGQSYTF. DNA of the CDR3: TGTGCCAGCAGTCGCGGACAAAGCTACACCTTC.

The gene calls are TRBV18 and TRBJ1-5, with a tentative D call TRBD1 (5 bases). V lost 5 bases to trimming and J lost 4 bases, with 9 bases between them. Germline V CDR1 and CDR2: KGHSH, LQKENI. The CDR3 is 13 residues long. The CDR3 protein is CASSADSNQPQHF. CDR3 sequence (DNA): TGTGCCAGCTCAGCCGACAGTAATCAGCCCCAGCATTTT.

The J gene is TRBJ1-3, the V gene TRBV5-1; 8 bases align to TRBD1. This CDR3 region has 16 residues. J was trimmed by 3 bases and V by 0 bases; bases with no gene match: 5. Germline V gene sequence: CDR1 SGHRS, CDR2 YFSETQ. CDR3 protein: CASSLERTGSGNTIYF. CDR3 DNA sequence: TGCGCCAGCAGCTTGGAACGGACAGGGAGTGGAAACACCATATATTTT.

The chain links TRBV28 to TRBJ1-4; D may be TRBD1 (6 bases). The CDR3 is 16 amino acids. V was pared by 2 bases and J by 8 bases, with 18 bases between. Germline V gene lookup returns CDR1 MDHEN and CDR2 SYDVKM. The CDR3 bases are TGTGCCAGCAGTTTAGCCCTGGGGGCCTCGGGGGAAAAACTGTTTTTT. As protein: CASSLALGASGEKLFF.

The rearrangement links TRBV24-1 to TRBJ2-5; TRBD2 might be the D (6 bases). Trimming removed 5 bases from V and 7 bases from J, with 22 bases in between. Germline CDR1 is KGHDR and CDR2 is SFDVKD. The CDR3 is 16 amino acids. In nucleotides, the CDR3 is TGTGCCACCAGTGCAGGGCCAGGACGGGGACTTCGGACCCAGTACTTC. Its protein is CATSAGPGRGLRTQYF.

The chain links TRBV7-9 to TRBJ1-6; D gene uncertain. Per the germline V gene, CDR1 is SEHNR and CDR2 is FQNEAQ (reference sequence). CDR3 length: 16 amino acids. Deletions cut 1 base from V and 0 bases from J, with 7 bases between. The chain's CDR3 is CASSLVLSSYNSPLHF. Written as DNA, the CDR3 is TGTGCCAGCAGCTTAGTACTGAGCTCCTATAATTCACCCCTCCACTTT. The variable domain in full, completed from reference TRBV7-9 and TRBJ1-6, reads DTGVSQNPRHKITKRGQNVTFRCDPISEHNRLYWYRQTLGQGPEFLTYFQNEAQLEKSRLLSDRFSAERPKGSFSTLEIQRTEQGDSAMYLCASSLVLSSYNSPLHFGNGTRLTVT.

The gene calls are TRBV10-3 and TRBJ1-2, with TRBD1 matching over 7 bases. Looked up from germline, CDR1 is ENHRY and CDR2 is SYGVKD. J gave up 5 bases and V 2 bases, and 8 bases lay outside the gene matches. This CDR3 spans 15 amino acids. CDR3: CAISEPRDRTYGYTF. CDR3 nucleotide sequence: TGTGCCATCAGTGAGCCCAGGGACAGAACTTATGGCTACACCTTC.

This chain connects TRBV7-2 to TRBJ2-2; 11 bases map to TRBD2. The germline CDR1 and CDR2 sequences are SGHTA and FQGNSA. The V and J ends lost 4 bases and 4 bases, in that order; junction bases with no gene match: 11. The CDR3 is made up of 18 amino acids. The CDR3 nucleotides read TGTGCCAGCAGCTCCTACGGGCTAGCGGGGGGTCGCACCGGGGAGCTGTTTTTT. It translates to CASSSYGLAGGRTGELFF.

The CDR3 is CASSDSPNPGLPQHF. The CDR3 DNA reads TGTGCCAGCAGCGACTCACCGAACCCAGGGTTGCCCCAGCATTTT. The chain joins TRBV5-4 to TRBJ1-5, with a tentative D call TRBD1 (5 bases). Trimming took 4 bases from V and 9 from J, leaving 20 bases between them. Germline V gives CDR1 SGHNT, CDR2 YYREEE (reference sequence). The CDR3 contains 15 residues.

The chain recombines TRBV2 with TRBJ1-3; 7 nucleotides match TRBD1. The germline V gene encodes CDR1 SNHLY and CDR2 FYNNEI. Trimming took 5 bases from V and 2 from J; bases not matched to a gene: 9. The CDR3 extends over 16 amino acids. The CDR3 region is CASSPPRQGAGNTIYF. The CDR3 region has the DNA TGTGCCAGCAGTCCGCCTCGCCAGGGGGCTGGAAACACCATATATTTT.